The TCR beta chain under discussion was sequenced for a study of blood T cell repertoires in COVID-19. This clone was detected only once. TCRdb keeps only in-frame clones here, not all; method: immunoSEQ multiplex PCR. The profile shows over 200,000 clones, more than 70% of them singletons. Trimming took 0 bases from V and 4 from J, leaving 12 bases between them. CDR1 is LGHNA and CDR2 is YNFKEQ in the germline V gene. The CDR3 sequence is 15 residues long. The receptor's source is a middle-aged woman with acute COVID-19. Sequencing was performed on PBMCs or T cells enriched from blood (not recorded which). This chain connects TRBV4-2 to TRBJ2-5; the D is unclear. CDR3 DNA: TGTGCCAGCAGCCAAGAGGATAATCCTAGAGAGACCCAGTACTTC. It codes for CASSQEDNPRETQYF.